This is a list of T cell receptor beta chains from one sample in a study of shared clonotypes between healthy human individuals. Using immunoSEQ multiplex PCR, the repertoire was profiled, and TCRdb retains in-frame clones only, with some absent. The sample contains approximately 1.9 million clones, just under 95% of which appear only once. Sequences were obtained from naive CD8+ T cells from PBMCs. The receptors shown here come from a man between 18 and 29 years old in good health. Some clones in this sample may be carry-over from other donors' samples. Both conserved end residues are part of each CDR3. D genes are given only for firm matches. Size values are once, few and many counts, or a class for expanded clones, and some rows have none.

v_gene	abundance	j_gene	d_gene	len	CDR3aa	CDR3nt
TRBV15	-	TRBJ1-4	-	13	CATSLGGAEKLFF	TGTGCCACCAGTCTCGGGGGAGCTGAAAAACTGTTTTTT
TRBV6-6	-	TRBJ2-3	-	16	CASSYSSQDSTDTQYF	TGTGCCAGCAGTTACTCGTCCCAAGATAGCACAGATACGCAGTATTTT
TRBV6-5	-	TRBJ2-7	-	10	CASRSYEQYF	TGTGCCAGCAGGAGCTACGAGCAGTACTTC
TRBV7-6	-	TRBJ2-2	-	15	CASSPLSGGAGELFF	TGTGCCAGCAGCCCCCTATCCGGAGGGGCCGGGGAGCTGTTTTTT
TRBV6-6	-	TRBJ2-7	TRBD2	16	CASSYSKAGGSYEQYF	TGTGCCAGCAGTTACTCGAAGGCGGGAGGATCCTACGAGCAGTACTTC
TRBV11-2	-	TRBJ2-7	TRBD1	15	CASSSRTGPYYEQYF	TGTGCCAGCAGCTCGAGGACAGGCCCCTACTACGAGCAGTACTTC
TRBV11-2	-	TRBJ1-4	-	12	CASSPDWDQLFF	TGTGCCAGCAGCCCAGACTGGGATCAACTGTTTTTT
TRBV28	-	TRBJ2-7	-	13	CASTMGSSYEQYF	TGTGCCAGCACCATGGGGTCCTCCTACGAGCAGTACTTC
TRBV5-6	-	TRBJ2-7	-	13	CASSLLENHEQYF	TGTGCCAGCAGCTTGTTGGAGAACCACGAGCAGTACTTC
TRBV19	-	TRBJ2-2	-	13	CASSLTGSGELFF	TGTGCCAGTAGTCTCACGGGGAGCGGGGAGCTGTTTTTT
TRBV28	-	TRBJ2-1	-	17	CASSSSWGEPSYNEQFF	TGTGCCAGCAGTTCCTCCTGGGGGGAGCCTTCCTACAATGAGCAGTTCTTC
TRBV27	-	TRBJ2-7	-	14	CASSLVAFAYEQYF	TGTGCCAGCAGTTTAGTGGCATTCGCTTACGAGCAGTACTTC
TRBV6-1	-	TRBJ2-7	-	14	CASSEAGGGNEQYF	TGTGCCAGCAGTGAAGCTGGGGGGGGCAACGAGCAGTACTTC
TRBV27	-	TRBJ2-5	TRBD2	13	CAVLAGEFETQYF	TGTGCCGTACTAGCGGGAGAGTTTGAGACCCAGTACTTC
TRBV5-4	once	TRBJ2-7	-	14	CASSSRPYDYEQYF	TGTGCCAGCAGCTCGAGGCCTTACGACTACGAGCAGTACTTC
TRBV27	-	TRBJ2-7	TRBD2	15	CASSLRGGRGYEQYF	TGTGCCAGCAGCCTCAGGGGCGGGAGGGGTTACGAGCAGTACTTC
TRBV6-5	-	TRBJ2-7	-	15	CASSSRDTIYYEQYF	TGTGCCAGCAGCTCTCGGGACACCATATACTACGAGCAGTACTTC
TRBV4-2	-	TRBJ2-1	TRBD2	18	CASSRSGVRAGLYNEQFF	TGTGCCAGCAGCCGAAGCGGGGTACGAGCGGGGCTATACAATGAGCAGTTCTTC
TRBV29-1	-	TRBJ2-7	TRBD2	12	CSVVSSGYEQYF	TGCAGCGTTGTGTCTAGCGGTTACGAGCAGTACTTC
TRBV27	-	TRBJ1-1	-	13	CASSLSPNTEAFF	TGTGCCAGCAGTTTATCTCCTAACACTGAAGCTTTCTTT
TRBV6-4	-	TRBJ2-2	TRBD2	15	CASSDSGTSGTELFF	TGTGCCAGCAGTGACTCTGGGACTAGCGGGACGGAGCTGTTTTTT
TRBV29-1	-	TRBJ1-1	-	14	CSSQPRTGNTEAFF	TGCAGCAGCCAACCGAGGACGGGGAACACTGAAGCTTTCTTT
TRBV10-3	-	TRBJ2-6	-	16	CAISDSRVTGANVLTF	TGTGCCATCAGTGATAGTAGGGTCACTGGGGCCAACGTCCTGACTTTC
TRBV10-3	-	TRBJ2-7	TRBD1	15	CAISDPGTGVYEQYF	TGTGCCATCAGTGATCCCGGGACAGGGGTTTACGAGCAGTACTTC
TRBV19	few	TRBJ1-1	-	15	CASRYGAGGNTEAFF	TGTGCCAGTAGATATGGGGCCGGGGGCAACACTGAAGCTTTCTTT
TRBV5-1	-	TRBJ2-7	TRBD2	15	CASSLVLAGNYEQYF	TGCGCCAGCAGCTTGGTGTTAGCGGGGAACTACGAGCAGTACTTC
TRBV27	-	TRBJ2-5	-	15	CASSLISGSKRTQYF	TGTGCCAGCAGTTTAATAAGCGGGTCCAAGAGAACCCAGTACTTC
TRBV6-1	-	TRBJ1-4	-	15	CASSDSRSTNEKLFF	TGTGCCAGCAGTGATTCCAGGTCAACTAATGAAAAACTGTTTTTT
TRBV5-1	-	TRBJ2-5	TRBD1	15	CASSWMGQLQETQYF	TGCGCCAGCAGCTGGATGGGACAGCTCCAAGAGACCCAGTACTTC
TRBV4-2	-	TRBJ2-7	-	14	CASSQERRGYEQYF	TGTGCCAGCAGCCAAGAACGCCGGGGATACGAGCAGTACTTC